This TCR beta chain comes out of a study of cytomegalovirus exposure and HLA in healthy donors. Overall study results and limits: Per a prior analysis, the majority of TCR beta V segments were productive roughly 87% or roughly 30% of the time. V- and J-gene trimming in TCR beta was tied to a missense DCLRE1C variant by an analysis performed later.

Use of 60 Vbeta and 13 Jbeta primers characterized the PCR. The protocol was immunoSEQ multiplex PCR, while the TCRdb copy is restricted to in-frame clones and leaves out a portion. The sample includes about 130,000 clones, approximately 70% of them seen just once. As for this clone: No antigen is known for it.

Germline assignment: CDR1 SGHRS and CDR2 YFSETQ. The CDR3 runs 13 residues. V lost 0 bases and J lost 6, with 8 bases in between. The sequenced material came from PBMCs. The genes are TRBV5-1 and TRBJ2-3; possible D gene TRBD2, 5 bases. The receptor was isolated from a woman in her sixties or seventies in good health and CMV-seropositive. The CDR3 is CASSLARTDTQYF. CDR3 bases: TGCGCCAGCAGCTTGGCCCGGACTGATACGCAGTATTTT.